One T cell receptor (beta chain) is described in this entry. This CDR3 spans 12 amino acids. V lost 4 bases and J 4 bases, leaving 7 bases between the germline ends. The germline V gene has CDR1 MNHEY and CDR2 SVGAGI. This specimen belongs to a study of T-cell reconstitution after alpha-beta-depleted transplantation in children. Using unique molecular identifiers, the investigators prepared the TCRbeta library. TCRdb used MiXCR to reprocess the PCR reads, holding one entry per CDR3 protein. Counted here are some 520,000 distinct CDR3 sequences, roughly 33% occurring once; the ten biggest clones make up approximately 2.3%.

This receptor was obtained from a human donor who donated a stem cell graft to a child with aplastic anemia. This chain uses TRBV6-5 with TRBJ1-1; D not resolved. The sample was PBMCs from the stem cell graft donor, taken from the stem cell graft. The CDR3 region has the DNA TGTGCCAGCAGTTCAGTCAGCACTGAAGCTTTCTTT. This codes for CASSSVSTEAFF.